This T cell receptor beta chain was sequenced during a study of blood T cell repertoires in COVID-19 (dated by TCRdb to 2018 to 2020). Regarding the complete study: Samples from collaborators originated in the United States, Italy and Spain and spanned both the acute and convalescent phases of COVID-19. The material from the prospective study consisted of cDNA or gDNA derived from T cells, B-cell-depleted T cells, or PBMCs. Subjects who had been exposed to COVID-19, were actively infected with it, or had recovered from it provided the deeply sampled blood TCRbeta repertoires that made up the dataset. Nearly every sample came with metadata listing a de-identified subject ID, COVID-19 status, age in years and sex. HLA class I and class II types, where available, came from metadata supplied by the sample provider rather than from assay-based typing. A freely available public database, intended as a resource for researchers studying the immune response to SARS-CoV-2, is where the repertoires were released. The samples were drawn from the first 160 participants of the ongoing ImmuneRACE study and from more than 1,000 subjects provided by 6 global collaborators. Points the paper makes about the study in general: The amount of clinical and demographic metadata varied by source and participant and was provided uncurated.

TCRbeta CDR3 regions were amplified from genomic DNA by means of the immunoSEQ Assay, a bias-controlled multiplex PCR. The original methods were these. The number of nucleated cells in each sample was estimated from the amplification of reference gene primers within the assay. To quantify the absolute abundance of each unique TCRbeta CDR3 rearrangement, sequence reads were collapsed and filtered. For each sample, productive Simpson clonality was calculated as the square root of Simpson's diversity index over productive rearrangements. Held by TCRdb, this immuneACCESS table contains in-frame sequences only and omits some clones. Under half of the omission traces to an unresolved V gene where checked; the cause of the rest is unknown. D and trimming were read from the DNA, whereas the V and J calls and clone size are those reported in that table. A total of around 170,000 clones appear in this sample, about 86% of them only once. Around 14% of the sample rests with the top ten.

A remark on this clone: Its antigen is not yet known. No base qualities exist here, and no much larger clone lies one base off it.

Measured from the cysteine to the phenylalanine, the CDR3 is 15 residues long. CDR3 DNA only is kept here, 45 bases in frame from base 1. Based on the germline V gene, the CDR1 and CDR2 sequences are KGHSH and LQKENI. The junction shows trimming of 3 bases on V and 2 bases on J, and the gene matches do not reach 5 bases of it. Each collaborating institution followed its own protocols to collect whole blood in K2EDTA tubes. For TCRbeta analysis, collaborators shipped samples as frozen whole blood, isolated PBMCs, or DNA extracted from either of those sample types. This receptor was identified in a man aged 30 to 45 with active or convalescent COVID-19. The chain uses TRBV18 and TRBJ1-1; TRBD1 lines up with 8 middle nucleotides. Sequenced: peripheral blood. The DNA reads as follows: TGTGCCAGCTCACCGGTCGGACAGGGAAACACTGAAGCTTTCTTT. This yields the protein CASSPVGQGNTEAFF.